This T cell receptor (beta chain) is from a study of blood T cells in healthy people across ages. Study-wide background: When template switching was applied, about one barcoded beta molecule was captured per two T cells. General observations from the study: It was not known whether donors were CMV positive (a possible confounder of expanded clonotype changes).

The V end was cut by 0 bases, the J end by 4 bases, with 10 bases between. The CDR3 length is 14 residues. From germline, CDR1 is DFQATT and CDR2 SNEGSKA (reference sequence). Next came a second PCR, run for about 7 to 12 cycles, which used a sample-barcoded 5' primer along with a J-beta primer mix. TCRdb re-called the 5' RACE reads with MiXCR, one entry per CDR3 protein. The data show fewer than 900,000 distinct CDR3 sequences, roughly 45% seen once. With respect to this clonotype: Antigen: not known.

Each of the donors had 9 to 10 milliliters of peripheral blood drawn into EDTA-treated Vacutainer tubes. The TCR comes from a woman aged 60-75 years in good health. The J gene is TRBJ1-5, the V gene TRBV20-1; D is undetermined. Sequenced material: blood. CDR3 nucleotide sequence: TGCAGTGCTAGAGATAGCGCGGCAAATCAGCCCCAGCATTTT. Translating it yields CSARDSAANQPQHF.